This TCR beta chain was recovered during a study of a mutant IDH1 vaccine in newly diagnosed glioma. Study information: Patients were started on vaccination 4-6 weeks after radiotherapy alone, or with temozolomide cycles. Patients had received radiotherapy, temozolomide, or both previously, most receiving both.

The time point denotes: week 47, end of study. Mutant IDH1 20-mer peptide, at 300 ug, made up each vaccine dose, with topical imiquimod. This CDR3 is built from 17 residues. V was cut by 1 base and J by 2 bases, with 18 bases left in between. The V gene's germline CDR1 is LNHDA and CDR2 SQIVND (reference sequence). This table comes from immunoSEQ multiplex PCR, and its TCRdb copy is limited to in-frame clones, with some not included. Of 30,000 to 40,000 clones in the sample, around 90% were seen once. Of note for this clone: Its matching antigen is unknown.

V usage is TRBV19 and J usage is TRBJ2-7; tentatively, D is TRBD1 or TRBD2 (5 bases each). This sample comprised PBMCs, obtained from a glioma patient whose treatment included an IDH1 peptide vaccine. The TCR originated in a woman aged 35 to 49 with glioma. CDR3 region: CASSIGGAPGSPYEQYF. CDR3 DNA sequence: TGTGCCAGTAGTATAGGAGGGGCGCCAGGGTCTCCCTACGAGCAGTACTTC. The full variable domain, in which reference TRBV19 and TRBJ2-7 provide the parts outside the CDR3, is DGGITQSPKYLFRKEGQNVTLSCEQNLNHDAMYWYRQDPGQGLRLIYYSQIVNDFQKGDIAEGYSVSREKKESFPLTVTSAQKNPTAFYLCASSIGGAPGSPYEQYFGPGTRLTVT.